The T cell receptor beta chain under discussion was sequenced for a study of shared clonotypes between healthy human individuals. Study summary: A few men and a couple of women, aged 18 to 49, were donors. Each donor's CD8 memory used one plate, CD8 naive two, each CD4 subset three.

Germline V gives CDR1 SGHAT, CDR2 FQNNGV. V was clipped by 5 bases and J by 3 bases, with 11 bases between them. CDR3 size: 13 residues. In the naive CD8 group, cells lacked CD45RO and were positively selected for CCR7, so terminally differentiated effector memory CD45RA+ cells were left out. Repertoires were generated with immunoSEQ multiplex PCR, while TCRdb's copy carries only in-frame clones and drops some. The sample lists some 2 million clones; about 95% were seen once. This TCR came from a man in his late teens or twenties in good health. Specimen: naive CD8+ T cells sorted from blood. This chain joins TRBV11-2 and TRBJ2-7, with D possibly TRBD2 on 6 matching bases. CDR3 sequence: CASSPWEVYEQYF. The CDR3 DNA reads as TGTGCCAGCAGCCCCTGGGAGGTCTACGAGCAGTACTTC.